Listed below are T cell receptor beta chains from one sample, sequenced in a study of T cell responses to AZD1222 COVID-19 vaccine. Clones were sequenced by immunoSEQ multiplex PCR, and TCRdb holds only the in-frame ones, with some missing. Of some 110,000 clones listed, over 90% are singletons. Sequences were derived from peripheral blood, sampled on day 0 of AZD1222 vaccination. The receptors stem from an adult in good health. The CDR3 runs from the conserved cysteine through the conserved F or W. Fields, in order: CDR3 DNA, CDR3 protein, D gene, clone size, V gene, J gene. A D gene is named only where the DNA matches it firmly. Size values are once, few and many counts, or a class for expanded clones, and some rows have none.

CDR3 DNA: TGTGCCAGCAGCCAAGCCTCCCGGCGGAGCACCGGGGAGCTGTTTTTT; CDR3 protein: CASSQASRRSTGELFF; D gene: -; clone size: -; V gene: TRBV3-1/TRBV3-2; J gene: TRBJ2-2
CDR3 DNA: TGTGCCAGCAGCCCCAGGACAGGCGACAATGAAGCTTTCTTT; CDR3 protein: CASSPRTGDNEAFF; D gene: TRBD1; clone size: -; V gene: TRBV7-9; J gene: TRBJ1-1
CDR3 DNA: TGCGCCAGCAGCTTGGCGGTAGGGAACTATGGCTACACCTTC; CDR3 protein: CASSLAVGNYGYTF; D gene: -; clone size: -; V gene: TRBV5-1; J gene: TRBJ1-2
CDR3 DNA: TGTGCCAGCAGTGACTCGATGGGCGGAGGGGGTCCAGATACGCAGTATTTT; CDR3 protein: CASSDSMGGGGPDTQYF; D gene: -; clone size: -; V gene: TRBV6-4; J gene: TRBJ2-3
CDR3 DNA: TGTGCCAGCAGTGACAAGACTAGCGGGAGTATCGGAAGAAGAAGGGAGACCCAGTACTTC; CDR3 protein: CASSDKTSGSIGRRRETQYF; D gene: TRBD2; clone size: -; V gene: TRBV6-1; J gene: TRBJ2-5
CDR3 DNA: TGTGCCAGCAGCTCCCGGGGGGTCCAGACTTACAATGAGCAGTTCTTC; CDR3 protein: CASSSRGVQTYNEQFF; D gene: TRBD2; clone size: -; V gene: TRBV11-3; J gene: TRBJ2-1
CDR3 DNA: TGTGCCAGCAGCTTAGTACGTTCGGCTAGCTTGGATGAGCAGTTCTTC; CDR3 protein: CASSLVRSASLDEQFF; D gene: -; clone size: once; V gene: TRBV7-2; J gene: TRBJ2-1
CDR3 DNA: TGTGCCAGCAGCTCCTCCGGGAGGGGCAATGAGCAGTTCTTC; CDR3 protein: CASSSSGRGNEQFF; D gene: TRBD2; clone size: once; V gene: TRBV6-6; J gene: TRBJ2-1
CDR3 DNA: TGTGCCAGCAGCTTGGGTGGCGGGAGGACCTACAATGAGCAGTTCTTC; CDR3 protein: CASSLGGGRTYNEQFF; D gene: TRBD2; clone size: -; V gene: TRBV5-5; J gene: TRBJ2-1
CDR3 DNA: TGTGCCAGCGTCCCTCGAGCGGGAGGGACTGAAGCTTTCTTT; CDR3 protein: CASVPRAGGTEAFF; D gene: -; clone size: -; V gene: TRBV7-2; J gene: TRBJ1-1
CDR3 DNA: TGTGCCAGCAGAAGCGGGTATGGCTACACCTTC; CDR3 protein: CASRSGYGYTF; D gene: -; clone size: -; V gene: TRBV6-5; J gene: TRBJ1-2
CDR3 DNA: TGTGCCAGCAGCCTCCGGGACAGGGCTGAAAAACTGTTTTTT; CDR3 protein: CASSLRDRAEKLFF; D gene: TRBD1; clone size: -; V gene: TRBV7-2; J gene: TRBJ1-4
CDR3 DNA: TGTGCCAGCAGTGAGGGGTGGAATTCACCCCTCCACTTT; CDR3 protein: CASSEGWNSPLHF; D gene: -; clone size: -; V gene: TRBV25-1; J gene: TRBJ1-6
CDR3 DNA: TGTGCCAGCAGTCCCACGAGAATTGATACGCAGTATTTT; CDR3 protein: CASSPTRIDTQYF; D gene: -; clone size: -; V gene: TRBV27; J gene: TRBJ2-3
CDR3 DNA: TGTGCCAGCAGTCTACTCCCGGGACAGGGGGGAGGCGAAAAACTGTTTTTT; CDR3 protein: CASSLLPGQGGGEKLFF; D gene: TRBD1; clone size: -; V gene: TRBV27; J gene: TRBJ1-4
CDR3 DNA: TGTGCCAGCAGTGAACGGCAGGGAAGGGTCGAACCCCTCCACTTT; CDR3 protein: CASSERQGRVEPLHF; D gene: -; clone size: -; V gene: TRBV2; J gene: TRBJ1-6
CDR3 DNA: TGCGCCAGCAGCCTGGGACGAGATACGCAGTATTTT; CDR3 protein: CASSLGRDTQYF; D gene: -; clone size: few; V gene: TRBV5-1; J gene: TRBJ2-3
CDR3 DNA: TGTGCCAGCAGCTTACTAGCGGAGCAGTTCTTC; CDR3 protein: CASSLLAEQFF; D gene: -; clone size: -; V gene: TRBV7-2; J gene: TRBJ2-1
CDR3 DNA: TGTGCCAGCAGCTACAGTAACACTGAAGCTTTCTTT; CDR3 protein: CASSYSNTEAFF; D gene: -; clone size: -; V gene: TRBV7-9; J gene: TRBJ1-1
CDR3 DNA: TGTGCCATCAGCGACAGGTATAATGAAAAACTGTTTTTT; CDR3 protein: CAISDRYNEKLFF; D gene: -; clone size: -; V gene: TRBV10-3; J gene: TRBJ1-4